This TCR beta chain was documented in a study of T cell responses to AZD1222 COVID-19 vaccine. Germline V lookup: CDR1 MNHNS, CDR2 SASEGT. The V end lost 0 bases, the J end lost 0 bases, and 9 bases lay between the germline ends. CDR3 length: 16 amino acids. Measured with immunoSEQ multiplex PCR; TCRdb has only the in-frame clones, and not every one. The sample has approximately 110,000 clones, 87% seen once; the top ten hold 5.2%. The clonotype was recovered from an adult in good health. The genes are TRBV6-1 and TRBJ1-5, with D unclear. The specimen comprised peripheral blood, sampled on day 0 of AZD1222 vaccination. As DNA, the CDR3 is TGTGCCAGCAGTGAAGCCGCCGTGAATAGCAATCAGCCCCAGCATTTT. It codes for CASSEAAVNSNQPQHF.